The subject of this entry is one T cell receptor beta chain. Its target is unknown. Using immunoSEQ multiplex PCR, the repertoire was profiled, and TCRdb retains in-frame clones only, with some absent. The sample yields about 15,000 clones, less than 75% seen once. The CDR3 length is 15 residues. Germline CDR1 SGHRS, CDR2 YFSETQ. The germline V and J ends were trimmed by 4 bases and 0 bases, with 13 bases remaining between them. Chronic pancreatitis tissue was collected during total pancreatectomy with islet autotransplantation. Genomic DNA was extracted directly from bulk pancreas tissue without T cell sorting. These data are taken from a study of immune characteristics of hereditary and idiopathic chronic pancreatitis. Study-wide findings and caveats: Vbeta-Jbeta usage, including TRBV10, TRBV19, TRBV23 and TRBV5, differed by pancreatitis type. This study excluded chronic pancreatitis caused by alcohol use. Higher disease severity scores went with more productive TCR rearrangements.

This TCR was recovered from a human donor with chronic pancreatitis. This chain links TRBV5-1 with TRBJ1-2; D remains unclear. Material for sequencing was pancreas tissue with hereditary chronic pancreatitis. As DNA, the CDR3 is TGCGCCAGCAGCCCAATGCGTCACACTAACTATGGCTACACCTTC. Its translation is CASSPMRHTNYGYTF. The entire variable domain, with the rest obtained from reference TRBV5-1 and TRBJ1-2, is as follows: KAGVTQTPRYLIKTRGQQVTLSCSPISGHRSVSWYQQTPGQGLQFLFEYFSETQRNKGNFPGRFSGRQFSNSRSEMNVSTLELGDSALYLCASSPMRHTNYGYTFGSGTRLTVV.